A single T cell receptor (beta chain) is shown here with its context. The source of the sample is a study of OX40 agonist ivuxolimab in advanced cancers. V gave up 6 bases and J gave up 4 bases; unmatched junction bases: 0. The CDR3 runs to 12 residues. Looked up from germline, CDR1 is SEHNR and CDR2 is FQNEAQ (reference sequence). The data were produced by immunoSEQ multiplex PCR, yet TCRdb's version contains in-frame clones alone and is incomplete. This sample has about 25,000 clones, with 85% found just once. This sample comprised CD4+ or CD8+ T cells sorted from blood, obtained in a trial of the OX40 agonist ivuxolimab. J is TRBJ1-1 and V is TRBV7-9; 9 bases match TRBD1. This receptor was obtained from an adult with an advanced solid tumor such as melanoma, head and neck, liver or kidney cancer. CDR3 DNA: TGTGCCAGCAGGACAGGGGGCACTGAAGCTTTCTTT. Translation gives CASRTGGTEAFF.